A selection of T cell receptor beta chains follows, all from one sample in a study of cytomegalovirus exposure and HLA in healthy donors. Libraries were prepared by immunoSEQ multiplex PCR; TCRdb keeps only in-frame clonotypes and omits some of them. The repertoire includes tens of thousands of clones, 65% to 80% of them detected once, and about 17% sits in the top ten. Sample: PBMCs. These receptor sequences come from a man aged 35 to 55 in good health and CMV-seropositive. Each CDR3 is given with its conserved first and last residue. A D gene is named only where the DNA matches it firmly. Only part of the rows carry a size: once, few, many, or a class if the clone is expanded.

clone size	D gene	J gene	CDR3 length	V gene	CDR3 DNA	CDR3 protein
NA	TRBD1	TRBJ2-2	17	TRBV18	TGTGCCAGCTCACCACCTCGGGGACAGTTGAACACCGGGGAGCTGTTTTTT	CASSPPRGQLNTGELFF
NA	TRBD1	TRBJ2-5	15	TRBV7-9	TGTGCCAGCAGTCTAGGCGACCGGGACAGGGAGACCCAGTACTTC	CASSLGDRDRETQYF
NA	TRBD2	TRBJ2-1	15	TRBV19	TGTGCCAGTAGTATCACTAGCGGGCCCTACAATGAGCAGTTCTTC	CASSITSGPYNEQFF
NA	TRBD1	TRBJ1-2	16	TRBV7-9	TGTGCCAGCAGCTATACAGGGGGGCCAAGCACTTATGGCTACACCTTC	CASSYTGGPSTYGYTF
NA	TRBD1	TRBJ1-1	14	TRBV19	TGTGCCAGTAGTAAACAGGGGGCTAACACTGAAGCTTTCTTT	CASSKQGANTEAFF
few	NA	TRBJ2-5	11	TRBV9	TGTGCCAGCAGTCGGGGAGAGACCCAGTACTTC	CASSRGETQYF
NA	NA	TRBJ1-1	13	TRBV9	TGTGCCAGCAGCGCCGCCCGGGACTCTGAAGCTTTCTTT	CASSAARDSEAFF
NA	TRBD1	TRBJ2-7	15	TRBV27	TGTGCCAGCAGTTCCGGGACAGGCAACTCCTACGAGCAGTACTTC	CASSSGTGNSYEQYF
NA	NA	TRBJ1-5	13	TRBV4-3	TGCGCCAGCAGCCAGTTAGGGGATCAGCCCCAGCATTTT	CASSQLGDQPQHF
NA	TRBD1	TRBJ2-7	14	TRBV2	TGTGCCAGCAGACAGCAGGGGGATTCCTACGAGCAGTACTTC	CASRQQGDSYEQYF
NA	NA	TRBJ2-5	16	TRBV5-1	TGCGCCAGCAGCTTGAAAAGCGGACCCTACCAAGAGACCCAGTACTTC	CASSLKSGPYQETQYF
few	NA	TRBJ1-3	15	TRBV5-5	TGTGCCAGCAGCGTCCAGGGCACCACTGGAAACACCATATATTTT	CASSVQGTTGNTIYF
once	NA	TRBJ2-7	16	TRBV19	TGTGCCAGTAGTATAGAAGGCGGGGGCTCTTCCTACGAGCAGTACTTC	CASSIEGGGSSYEQYF
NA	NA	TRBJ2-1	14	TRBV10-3	TGTGCCATCAGCACTCTTTCCACGGACAATGAGCAGTTCTTC	CAISTLSTDNEQFF
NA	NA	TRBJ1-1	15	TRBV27	TGTGCCAGCCGTGGGGGCCAAACGATGAACACTGAAGCTTTCTTT	CASRGGQTMNTEAFF
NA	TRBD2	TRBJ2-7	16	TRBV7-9	TGTGCCAGCAGCTACGGGTACGGGAGGGGGTCCTACGAGCAGTACTTC	CASSYGYGRGSYEQYF
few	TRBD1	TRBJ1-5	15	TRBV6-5	TGTGCCAGCAGTTTGGGACAGGGTGTAGGTCAGCCCCAGCATTTT	CASSLGQGVGQPQHF
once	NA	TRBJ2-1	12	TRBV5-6	TGTGCCAGCAGCTCAGAGGAGGAGCGGCAGTTCTTC	CASSSEEERQFF
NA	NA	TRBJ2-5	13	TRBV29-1	TGCAGCGTTGAAGGAGACAGCCAAGAGACCCAGTACTTC	CSVEGDSQETQYF
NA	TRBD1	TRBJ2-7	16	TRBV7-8	TGTGCCAGCAGCATACCGACAGGGAAAGGGATCTACGAGCAGTACTTC	CASSIPTGKGIYEQYF
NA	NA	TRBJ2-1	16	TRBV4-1	TGCGCCAGCAGGCAAAACGACAGGAGTGCCTACAATGAGCAGTTCTTC	CASRQNDRSAYNEQFF
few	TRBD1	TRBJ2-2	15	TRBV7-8	TGTGCCAGCAGCTTATCCAGGGGGAGCACCGGGGAGCTGTTTTTT	CASSLSRGSTGELFF
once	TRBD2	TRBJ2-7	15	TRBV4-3	TGCGCCAGCAGCCAAGGAGCGGGAACCTCCTACGAGCAGTACTTC	CASSQGAGTSYEQYF
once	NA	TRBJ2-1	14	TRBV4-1	TGCGCCAGCAGCCTTCCCCCCCCGTACAATGAGCAGTTCTTC	CASSLPPPYNEQFF
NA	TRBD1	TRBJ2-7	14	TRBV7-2	TGTGCCAGCAGCTTAGGGGACAGGGTTCGCGAGCAGTACTTC	CASSLGDRVREQYF
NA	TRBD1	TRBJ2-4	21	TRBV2	TGTGCCAGCAGTGAATGGCCAGGCGTGGTAGGACAGGGGGTAGCCAAAAACATTCAGTACTTC	CASSEWPGVVGQGVAKNIQYF
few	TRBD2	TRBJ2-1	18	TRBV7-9	TGTGCCAGCAGCTTAGTCGGTTCGAGCGGGAGGGCGCGAAATGAGCAGTTCTTC	CASSLVGSSGRARNEQFF
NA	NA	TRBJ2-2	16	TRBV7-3	TGTGCCAGCAGCGGAGGGGGGGGGCGATGGACCGGGGAGCTGTTTTTT	CASSGGGGRWTGELFF
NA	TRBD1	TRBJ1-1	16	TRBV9	TGTGCCAGCAGCGCTCCCCAGACAGGGGGGGTCACTGAAGCTTTCTTT	CASSAPQTGGVTEAFF
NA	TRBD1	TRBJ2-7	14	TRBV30	TGTGCCTGGAGTAGGGACAGGGAGTCCTACGAGCAGTACTTC	CAWSRDRESYEQYF
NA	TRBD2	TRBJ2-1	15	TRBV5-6	TGTGCCAGCAGATTATCGGGGGGGCCCTACAATGAGCAGTTCTTC	CASRLSGGPYNEQFF
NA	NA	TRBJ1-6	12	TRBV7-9	TGTTCCAGCAGCTTATCGGGGTCACCCCTCCACTTT	CSSSLSGSPLHF
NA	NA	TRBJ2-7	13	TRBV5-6	TGTGCCAGCAGCTTGGCCGCGGGTCACGAGCAGTACTTC	CASSLAAGHEQYF
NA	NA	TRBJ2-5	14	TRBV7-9	TGTTCCAGCAGTTACATCCGCGGGGGCGAGACCCAGTACTTC	CSSSYIRGGETQYF
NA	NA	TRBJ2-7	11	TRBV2	TGTGCCAGCAGTGCCTTCTACGAGCAGTACTTC	CASSAFYEQYF
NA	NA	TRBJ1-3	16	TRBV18	TGTGCCAGCTCACCACCCCTAAGGGGGTCGGGAAACACCATATATTTT	CASSPPLRGSGNTIYF
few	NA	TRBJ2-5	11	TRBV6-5	TGTGCCAGCACCTTTAGAGAGACCCAGTACTTC	CASTFRETQYF
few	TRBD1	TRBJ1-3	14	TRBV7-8	TGTGCCAGCAGCTACAGGGGCTCTGGAAACACCATATATTTT	CASSYRGSGNTIYF
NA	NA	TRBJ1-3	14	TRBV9	TGTGCCAGCAGCGTAGCGCACAGGCTTGACACCATATATTTT	CASSVAHRLDTIYF
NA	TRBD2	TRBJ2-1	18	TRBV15	TGTGCCACCAGCAGAGGAAGATCGACTAGCGGGAATGTTGGTGAGCAGTTCTTC	CATSRGRSTSGNVGEQFF
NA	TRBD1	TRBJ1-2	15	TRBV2	TGTGCCAGCAGGGAACAGGGGGCTATCGGCTATGGCTACACCTTC	CASREQGAIGYGYTF
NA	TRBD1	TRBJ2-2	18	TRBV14	TGTGCCAGCAGTCCGTCCACAGGGGGCGTTTCGAACACCGGGGAGCTGTTTTTT	CASSPSTGGVSNTGELFF
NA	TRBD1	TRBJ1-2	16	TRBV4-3	TGCGCCAGCAGCCCGCCTTTGGGACAGGGGTTTGATGGCTACACCTTC	CASSPPLGQGFDGYTF
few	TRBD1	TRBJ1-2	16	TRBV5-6	TGTGCCAGCAGCTACGGGACAGGGAACGTCGCCTATGGCTACACCTTC	CASSYGTGNVAYGYTF
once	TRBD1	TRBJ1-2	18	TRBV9	TGCGCCAGCAGCGTACGCGGGACAGGGGGCTCAGCTAACTATGGCTACACCTTC	CASSVRGTGGSANYGYTF
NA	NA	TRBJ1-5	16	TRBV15	TGTGCCACCAGCAGAGACGGTCGGCTAGGCAATCAGCCCCAGCATTTT	CATSRDGRLGNQPQHF
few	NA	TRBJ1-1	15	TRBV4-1	TGCGCCAGCAGCCTAATCGGTGGCGGGAACACTGAAGCTTTCTTT	CASSLIGGGNTEAFF
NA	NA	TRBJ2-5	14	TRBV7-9	TGTGCCAGCAGCTCGCAGGGAATGTGGGAGACCCAGTACTTC	CASSSQGMWETQYF